This entry is about one T cell receptor (beta chain). This clonotype was observed many times. Which antigen it targets is not known. One junction end does not reproduce the germline sequence, and a read error may be involved. These data come from a study of human T cells and chemical hapten exposure (TCRdb year 2021). The study in broad terms: For sensitization, 2% DPC in acetone was applied to an approximately 2 cm by approximately 2 cm area of upper inner arm skin. Most of the patients in the cohort were female, and the cohort covered alopecia areata with under or over 50% scalp involvement, alopecia totalis and alopecia universalis. Patch testing was done on the upper back using Finn chambers containing 0.01% DPC, and results were scored after 6 days according to International Contact Dermatitis Research Group standards. For TCR sequencing, blood came from 25 to 35 alopecia patients at anywhere from one to four time points (pre-sensitization, 2, 6 and 24 weeks). Libraries were combined into a pool for sequencing, and differences in TCR yield between samples came mainly from small differences in library volumes within the pool. This study followed changes in the peripheral blood TCR repertoire in vivo during primary and secondary sensitization of alopecia patients to the hapten diphenylcyclopropenone (DPC). Throughout the study period of roughly five months, patients also received therapeutic DPC doses to the scalp every week. Blood samples were taken from patients before sensitization (week 0) and then at 2, 6 and about 24 weeks after DPC sensitization. Summary of the overall study and its limitations: After repeated subsampling, the strength of the expansion versus patch-test correlation and the threshold at which it became significant changed. A positive correlation was found between the number of PT1 expanded TCRs and patch test score, with significance reached at thresholds 8, 16 and 32 but not 4. Significantly more large CDR3 similarity clusters were formed by expanded TCRs than by pre-sensitization or healthy control sets, consistent with antigen-driven responses. No change with DPC sensitization was found in the number of TCRs above 1 in 1000 frequency, and no evidence of global repertoire structure alterations was found. Because all patients had alopecia, a presumed autoimmune disease, the immune response of the patients might differ from that of healthy individuals.

The library relied on RACE. Instrument used: NextSeq 500. Library preparation attached unique molecular identifiers to individual cDNA molecules for quantitative, reproducible TCR counting. Each blood RNA sample was used to sequence both TCR alpha and TCR beta chains. Under the source paper's analysis protocol: The median number of TCRs per sample was roughly 100,000, ranging from about 20,000 to 750,000. The Decombinator software suite was used to annotate the V, J and CDR3 of the TCR reads. For the PS versus PT1 abundance plots, all samples were subsampled to the same number of TCRs (28,000). Expanded TCRs were defined as absent before sensitization and observed at least eight times at the 2-week time point. TCRdb took the public reads, trimmed them with fastp at Q25, ran MiXCR for clone calling and kept in-frame beta chains. Under each unique CDR3 protein, matching rows form one entry showing the most common genes and DNA. It is TCRdb's table, rather than the study itself, that gives the V and J calls and clone size. This sample is represented by about 70,000 distinct CDR3 sequences; around 7.9% of them were singletons. About 3.5% of the sample goes to the ten largest clones.

Taken with the paper, the label for time point translates to: patch test 2, 6 weeks after DPC sensitization. What the treatment or condition label conveys for this sample: therapeutic diphenylcyclopropenone sensitization with weekly scalp DPC. At every patch-test visit, the blood draw took place before the patch test was put on. To be eligible, patients had to be aged 18 to 70, diagnosed with alopecia and judged suitable for DPC therapy, while pregnant patients were excluded. Total RNA was isolated from unfractionated whole blood collected in Tempus Blood RNA tubes. Taken from cysteine to phenylalanine, the CDR3 has 14 residues. The DNA shown is the 42-base CDR3, in frame from base 1. CDR1 SQVTM and CDR2 ANQGSEA are derived from the germline V gene.

The sequence links TRBV29-1 to TRBJ1-1; the best D guess is TRBD1, with 5 bases matching. The sequence was obtained from a woman in her forties or fifties with alopecia areata. Some clones in this sample may be carry-over from other donors' samples. Sequenced material: whole blood, taken in connection with sensitization to the hapten diphenylcyclopropenone (DPC). In nucleotides, the sequence is TGCAGCGTGGAAGTGGGGACGATGAACACTGAAGCTTTCTTT. Translated, it gives CSVEVGTMNTEAFF.